The 17 T cell receptor beta chains in this list originate from one sample, sequenced in a study of shared clonotypes between healthy human individuals. Using immunoSEQ multiplex PCR, the repertoire was profiled, and TCRdb retains in-frame clones only, with some absent. In the table there are about 2.3 million clones, under 95% of which are singletons. What was sequenced was naive CD4+ T cells from PBMCs. As to subset: CD45RA+ positively selected. Receptors were obtained from a man younger than 35 in good health. Some clones in this sample may be carry-over from other donors' samples.

The chain recombines TRBV11-2 with TRBJ1-4; D unclear. V was cut by 2 bases and J by 0 bases, with 4 bases left in between. Per the germline V gene, CDR1 is SGHAT and CDR2 is FQNNGV. This CDR3 spans 14 amino acids. The CDR3 protein is CASSLSATNEKLFF. In DNA form, the CDR3 reads TGTGCCAGCAGCTTATCGGCAACTAATGAAAAACTGTTTTTT.

The rearrangement uses TRBV18 and TRBJ2-1, with TRBD2 matching 10 bases. The CDR3 runs to 13 residues. The germline V gene encodes CDR1 KGHSH and CDR2 LQKENI. V gave up 5 bases and J gave up 8 bases; unmatched junction bases: 3. In DNA form, the CDR3 reads TGTGCCAGCTCAGTCCTAGCGGGAGATGAGCAGTTCTTC. As protein: CASSVLAGDEQFF.

The genes are TRBV29-1 and TRBJ1-1; possible D gene TRBD1, 5 bases. Trimming stripped 5 bases from V and 1 base from J, with 11 bases between. The CDR3 is 13 amino acids. CDR1 is SQVTM, CDR2 ANQGSEA, per germline. The CDR3 region has the DNA TGCAGCGTTAGGGGTGGGGGGAACACTGAAGCTTTCTTT. Translation: CSVRGGGNTEAFF.

V and J are TRBV4-2 and TRBJ2-1, with D hard to call. V was clipped by 4 bases and J by 9 bases, with 16 bases between them. Germline CDR1 reads LGHNA; CDR2 reads YNFKEQ. This CDR3 has 14 amino acids. The CDR3 region has the DNA TGTGCCAGCAGCCCCCCCCAGGCGTTAATTGAGCAGTTCTTC. It encodes CASSPPQALIEQFF.

The chain has TRBV5-1 and TRBJ2-1, with 12 bases fitting TRBD2. J gave up 6 bases and V 4 bases, and 5 bases lay outside the gene matches. Germline V gene data show CDR1 as SGHRS and CDR2 as YFSETQ. This CDR3 has 15 residues. The CDR3 DNA reads TGCGCCAGCAGCGTACCACTAGCGGGAGGCAATGAGCAGTTCTTC. Translated, it gives CASSVPLAGGNEQFF.

This clone was observed once. The V call is TRBV6-6, the J call TRBJ1-2; 7 nucleotides line up with TRBD1. Germline loops: CDR1 MNHNY, CDR2 SVGAGI (reference sequence). This CDR3 spans 13 amino acids. V trimming: 4 bases; J trimming: 5 bases; junction bases outside the gene matches: 4. In nucleotides, the CDR3 is TGTGCCAGCAGTTCTTACAGGGGATATGGCTACACCTTC. Translation gives CASSSYRGYGYTF.

This clone was detected once. The rearrangement uses TRBV11-2 and TRBJ2-3; 9 bases align to TRBD2. Germline CDR1 SGHAT, CDR2 FQNNGV. With V trimmed by 1 base and J by 1 base, 9 bases remained unmatched. CDR3 length equals 18 residues. The CDR3 region has the DNA TGTGCCAGCAGCTTAGGTGGTCAGGTAGCGGGGGGCACAGATACGCAGTATTTT. Protein sequence: CASSLGGQVAGGTDTQYF.

The J gene is TRBJ2-3, the V gene TRBV7-3; a weak D match, TRBD1 (6 bases). This CDR3 comprises 15 residues. The V end lost 5 bases, the J end lost 1 base, and 13 bases lay between the germline ends. The germline V gene has CDR1 SGHTA and CDR2 FQGTGA. The CDR3 loop is CASSHPGVGTDTQYF. The CDR3 region has the DNA TGTGCCAGCAGCCACCCAGGGGTAGGCACAGATACGCAGTATTTT.

The genes are TRBV5-4 and TRBJ2-7; 7 bases agree with TRBD2. Germline V gives CDR1 SGHNT, CDR2 YYREEE (reference sequence). With V trimmed by 7 bases and J by 1 base, 5 bases remained unmatched. This CDR3 is built from 13 residues. The CDR3 bases are TGTGCCAGCGCTCGGGGAGGGTCCTACGAGCAGTACTTC. Protein product: CASARGGSYEQYF.

J is TRBJ1-4 and V is TRBV27; TRBD1 agrees at 7 bases. CDR1 and CDR2 (germline): MNHEY, SMNVEV (reference sequence). The CDR3 length is 16 residues. J was trimmed by 6 bases and V by 5 bases; bases with no gene match: 12. The CDR3 DNA follows: TGTGCCAGCAGTGCTACGACAGGGTTGAGTTATGAAAAACTGTTTTTT. This encodes CASSATTGLSYEKLFF. Supplemented by reference TRBV27 and TRBJ1-4, the full variable domain reads EAQVTQNPRYLITVTGKKLTVTCSQNMNHEYMSWYRQDPGLGLRQIYYSMNVEVTDKGDVPEGYKVSRKEKRNFPLILESPSPNQTSLYFCASSATTGLSYEKLFFGSGTQLSVL.

The rearrangement links TRBV9 to TRBJ2-1; D remains ambiguous. V lost 0 bases and J lost 5, with 9 bases in between. The germline V gene has CDR1 SGDLS and CDR2 YYNGEE. The CDR3 runs to 14 residues. The CDR3 protein is CASSVASAHNEQFF. The DNA for the CDR3 is TGTGCCAGCAGCGTAGCAAGCGCCCACAATGAGCAGTTCTTC.

This clone was detected only a few times. CDR3 bases: TGTGCCGGGGGGCCTAGCAATCAGCCCCAGCATTTT. This gives the protein CAGGPSNQPQHF. The J gene is TRBJ1-5, the V gene TRBV30; D might be TRBD1 (6 bases). The CDR3 covers 12 residues. Germline CDR1 and CDR2: GTSNPN and SVGIG (reference sequence). Trimming pared 8 bases from V and 0 bases from J, leaving 8 bases between.

The V gene is TRBV7-2, the J gene TRBJ2-5, with D possibly being TRBD2 (6 bases). The ends were cut back, 3 bases at V and 5 bases at J, with 13 bases in the middle. This CDR3 region has 14 residues. Per germline, CDR1 SGHTA and CDR2 FQGNSA. CDR3 bases: TGTGCCAGCAGCTTCGGCCTAGCGAGGGAGACCCAGTACTTC. Encoded protein: CASSFGLARETQYF.

This chain uses TRBV10-3 with TRBJ2-3; 9 nucleotides agree with TRBD1. CDR1 is ENHRY, CDR2 SYGVKD, per germline. The CDR3 is made up of 15 amino acids. V gave up 4 bases and J gave up 2 bases; unmatched junction bases: 4. This CDR3 reads CAISGGDRATDTQYF. The CDR3 nucleotides are TGTGCCATCAGTGGAGGGGACAGGGCCACAGATACGCAGTATTTT.

The chain couples TRBV10-2 to TRBJ2-1; 10 nucleotides agree with TRBD2. With 0 bases clipped from V and 9 bases from J, the junction kept 17 bases outside the gene matches. This CDR3 is 19 amino acids long. Germline V gene sequence: CDR1 WSHSY, CDR2 SAAADI. The CDR3: CASSESSRILAGVMSEQFF. The CDR3 bases are TGCGCCAGCAGTGAGTCGTCTCGAATTCTAGCGGGAGTAATGAGTGAGCAGTTCTTC.

J is TRBJ1-1 and V is TRBV5-1; no definite D call. Germline V gene data show CDR1 as SGHRS and CDR2 as YFSETQ. V lost 0 bases and J 0 bases, leaving 9 bases between the germline ends. The length of the CDR3 is 15 residues. CDR3 protein: CASSLDRVLNTEAFF. CDR3 nucleotides: TGCGCCAGCAGCTTGGATAGGGTTTTGAACACTGAAGCTTTCTTT.

The chain couples TRBV7-8 to TRBJ2-7; D gene uncertain. This CDR3 has 12 residues. V gave up 5 bases and J gave up 3 bases, with 8 bases separating them. Germline CDR1 is SGHVS and CDR2 is FQNEAQ. The DNA for the CDR3 is TGTGCCAGCAGCGAAGACCGCTACGAGCAGTACTTC. As protein: CASSEDRYEQYF. Complete variable domain (other parts from reference TRBV7-8 and TRBJ2-7): GAGVSQSPRYKVAKRGQDVALRCDPISGHVSLFWYQQALGQGPEFLTYFQNEAQLDKSGLPSDRFFAERPEGSVSTLKIQRTQQEDSAVYLCASSEDRYEQYFGPGTRLTVT.